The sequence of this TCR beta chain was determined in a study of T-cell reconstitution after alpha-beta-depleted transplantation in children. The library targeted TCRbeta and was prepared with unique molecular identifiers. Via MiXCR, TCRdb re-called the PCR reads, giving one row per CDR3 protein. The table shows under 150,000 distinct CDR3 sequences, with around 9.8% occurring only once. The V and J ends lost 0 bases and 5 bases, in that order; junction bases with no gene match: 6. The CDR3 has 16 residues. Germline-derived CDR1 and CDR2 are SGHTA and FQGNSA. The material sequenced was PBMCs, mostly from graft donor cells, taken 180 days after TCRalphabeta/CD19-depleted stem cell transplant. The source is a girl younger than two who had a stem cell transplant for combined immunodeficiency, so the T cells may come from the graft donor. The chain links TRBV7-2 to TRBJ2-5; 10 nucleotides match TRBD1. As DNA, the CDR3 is TGTGCCAGCAGCTTAGCGCGGGACAGGGGTCGGGAGACCCAGTACTTC. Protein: CASSLARDRGRETQYF. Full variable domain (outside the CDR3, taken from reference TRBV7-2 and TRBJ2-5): GAGVSQSPSNKVTEKGKDVELRCDPISGHTALYWYRQSLGQGLEFLIYFQGNSAPDKSGLPSDRFSAERTGGSVSTLTIQRTQQEDSAVYLCASSLARDRGRETQYFGPGTRLLVL.